This entry features one TCR beta chain sequence. Libraries were prepared by immunoSEQ multiplex PCR; TCRdb keeps only in-frame clonotypes and omits some of them. In the table there are roughly 1,000,000 clones, about four fifths of which are singletons. These data are taken from a study of shared clonotypes between healthy human individuals. Material: memory CD4+ T cells from PBMCs. Regarding subset: CD45RA-negative fraction. The TCR originated in a man between 18 and 35 years old in good health. Some clones in this sample may be carry-over from other donors' samples.

CDR3 loop: CSVVGSQETQYF. As DNA, the CDR3 is TGCAGCGTTGTTGGCTCCCAAGAGACCCAGTACTTC. V and J are TRBV29-1 and TRBJ2-5; D is uncertain. Trimming cost V 4 bases and J 1 base, with 7 bases left between them. Germline V lookup: CDR1 SQVTM, CDR2 ANQGSEA. The CDR3 has 12 amino acids.